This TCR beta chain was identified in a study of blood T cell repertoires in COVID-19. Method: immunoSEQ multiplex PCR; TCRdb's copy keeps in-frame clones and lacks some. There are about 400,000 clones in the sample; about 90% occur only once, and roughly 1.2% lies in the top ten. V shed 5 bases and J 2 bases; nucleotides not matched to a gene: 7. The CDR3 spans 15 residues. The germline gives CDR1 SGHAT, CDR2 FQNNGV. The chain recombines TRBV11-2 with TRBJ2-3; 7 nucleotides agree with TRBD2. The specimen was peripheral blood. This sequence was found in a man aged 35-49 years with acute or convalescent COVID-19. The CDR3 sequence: CASSPEAGPTDTQYF. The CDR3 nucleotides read TGTGCCAGCAGCCCCGAAGCGGGGCCCACAGATACGCAGTATTTT.